These 32 T cell receptor beta chains were sequenced from one sample in a study of vaccination effects on CD4 cells after COVID-19 (dated by TCRdb to between 2022 and 2023). Their target antigens are unknown. Libraries came from the immunoSEQ multiplex PCR assay. Held by TCRdb, this immuneACCESS table contains in-frame sequences only and omits some clones. Under half of the omission traces to an unresolved V gene where checked; the cause of the rest is unknown. The sample table shows around 36,000 clones, and around 67% are seen once. The top ten clonotypes cover approximately 22% of the sample. In the ViraFEST assay, PBMC were stimulated with viral peptide pools, and TCR sequencing was then used to find antigen-specific CD4+ T cell clonotypes based on their expansion. After approximately eleven days of culture, CD4+ T cells were isolated with the EasySep CD4+ T cell isolation kit. The absence of prior SARS-CoV-2 infection in healthy vaccine recipients was confirmed by negative nucleocapsid antibodies before and after vaccination.

The sequencing used CD4+ T cells from PBMCs cultured with SARS-CoV-2 spike peptides, collected before COVID-19 vaccination. In the paper's terms, the cell subset or site label means: SARS-CoV-2 spike overlapping peptide pool stimulation. These receptor sequences come from a human donor who received a COVID-19 vaccine.

This chain joins TRBV5-1 and TRBJ1-1; 7 positions match TRBD1. The J segment lost 4 bases and the V segment lost 3 bases, leaving 6 bases of the junction unmatched. Germline values: CDR1 SGHRS, CDR2 YFSETQ. This CDR3 has 14 amino acids. Written as DNA, the CDR3 is TGCGCCAGCAGCTCCCGACAGGGAAGCACTGAAGCTTTCTTT. Encoded protein: CASSSRQGSTEAFF.

The chain recombines TRBV9 with TRBJ2-7, with D unresolved. The CDR3 spans 14 residues. V was shortened by 4 bases and J by 2 bases, with 13 bases between the two germline ends. Germline V gene sequence: CDR1 SGDLS, CDR2 YYNGEE. The CDR3 protein is CASSPPDPAYEQYF. Written as DNA, the CDR3 is TGTGCCAGCAGCCCCCCGGACCCGGCCTACGAGCAGTACTTC.

This clone appeared once. The rearrangement uses TRBV2 and TRBJ2-5; no clear D gene. The CDR3 extends over 14 amino acids. Trimming left V 7 bases short and J 1 base short, with 13 bases between. The germline gives CDR1 SNHLY, CDR2 FYNNEI. The DNA for the CDR3 is TGTGCCAGCAAGGCTAGTAGCCTCCAAGAGACCCAGTACTTC. It encodes CASKASSLQETQYF.

The chain couples TRBV5-4 to TRBJ1-2, with 9 bases lining up with TRBD1. Looked up from germline, CDR1 is SGHNT and CDR2 is YYREEE (reference sequence). This CDR3 spans 14 amino acids. Trimming removed 2 bases from V and 2 bases from J; junction bases left unmatched: 1. CDR3 loop: CASSFGQGNYGYTF. Written as DNA, the CDR3 is TGTGCCAGCAGCTTCGGACAGGGGAACTATGGCTACACCTTC. Variable domain in full (rest from reference TRBV5-4 and TRBJ1-2): ETGVTQSPTHLIKTRGQQVTLRCSSQSGHNTVSWYQQALGQGPQFIFQYYREEENGRGNFPPRFSGLQFPNYSSELNVNALELDDSALYLCASSFGQGNYGYTFGSGTRLTVV.

The rearrangement joins TRBV5-6 to TRBJ2-4, with 7 bases matching TRBD2. J was trimmed by 8 bases and V by 4 bases; bases with no gene match: 9. The germline CDR1 and CDR2 sequences are SGHDT and YYEEEE. The CDR3 spans 14 residues. In DNA, the CDR3 is TGTGCCAGCAGCGGGGGGGGTCAACGGGACATTCAGTACTTC. It codes for CASSGGGQRDIQYF.

On this clone: At one boundary the junction diverges from the germline segment, which might be a read error. The chain couples TRBV2 to TRBJ2-1, with 8 bases matching TRBD2. The CDR3 contains 15 residues. The germline V gene has CDR1 SNHLY and CDR2 FYNNEI. CDR3 DNA sequence: TGTGCCAGCAGGGAAGCGGGGGCCCCCTACAATGAGCAGTTCTTC. Translating gives CASREAGAPYNEQFF. The variable domain in full, completed from reference TRBV2 and TRBJ2-1, reads EPEVTQTPSHQVTQMGQEVILRCVPISNHLYFYWYRQILGQKVEFLVSFYNNEISEKSEIFDDQFSVERPDGSNFTLKIRSTKLEDSAMYFCASREAGAPYNEQFFGPGTRLTVL.

The chain has TRBV4-3 and TRBJ2-2; no firm D call. Germline V lookup: CDR1 LGHNA, CDR2 YSLEER. V lost 0 bases to trimming and J lost 1 base, with 9 bases between them. The CDR3 is 16 residues long. CDR3 bases: TGCGCCAGCAGCCAAGATGCCCAGGTGAACACCGGGGAGCTGTTTTTT. Its protein is CASSQDAQVNTGELFF.

The genes are TRBV2 and TRBJ2-7, with a weak D call TRBD1 (6 bases). The germline V gene has CDR1 SNHLY and CDR2 FYNNEI. The CDR3 runs to 14 residues. V was cut by 7 bases and J by 1 base, with 14 bases left in between. The CDR3 here is CASTPWDTSYEQYF. The CDR3 region has the DNA TGTGCCAGCACCCCTTGGGACACTTCCTACGAGCAGTACTTC.

The V call is TRBV30, the J call TRBJ2-5, with 7 positions matching TRBD2. This CDR3 region has 16 residues. Per the germline V gene, CDR1 is GTSNPN and CDR2 is SVGIG (reference sequence). J lost 4 bases, V lost 0 bases, and 11 bases had no gene match. This chain's CDR3 is CAWSVGSGLVLETQYF. CDR3 DNA: TGTGCCTGGAGTGTAGGATCTGGACTAGTTTTAGAGACCCAGTACTTC.

Concerning this clone itself: The same CDR3 also results from other DNA sequences found in this sample. CDR3 DNA sequence: TGCGCCAGCAGCTTGGCTGGGGAATATGGCTACACCTTC. It codes for CASSLAGEYGYTF. This chain connects TRBV5-1 to TRBJ1-2; D call uncertain. V shed 0 bases and J shed 5 bases, with 8 bases lying between them. Germline CDR1 is SGHRS and CDR2 is YFSETQ. The CDR3 sequence is 13 residues long.

The chain carries TRBV5-4 and TRBJ2-3, with 7 nucleotides matching TRBD1. The length of the CDR3 is 15 residues. Germline CDR1 is SGHNT and CDR2 is YYREEE (reference sequence). Trimming at V came to 2 bases and at J to 5 bases, leaving 8 bases not matched to a gene. The CDR3 DNA is TGTGCCAGCAGCTTTAACAGGGGAGAAGGAGATACGCAGTATTTT. This codes for CASSFNRGEGDTQYF.

The CDR3 DNA reads as TGCGCCAGCAGCTTGGGGTGGGGCGGCTACACCTTC. Its translation: CASSLGWGGYTF. The J gene is TRBJ1-2, the V gene TRBV5-1; possible D gene TRBD1, 5 bases. The CDR3 loop spans 12 amino acids. Between the trimmed V and J ends, which lost 0 bases and 8 bases, there was a span of 8 bases. From germline, CDR1 is SGHRS and CDR2 YFSETQ.

The chain uses TRBV6-5 and TRBJ1-4; D is unclear. Per the germline V gene, CDR1 is MNHEY and CDR2 is SVGAGI. The length of the CDR3 is 13 residues. V shed 7 bases and J shed 8 bases, with 14 bases lying between them. The chain's CDR3 is CASTLNGEEKLFF. CDR3 nucleotide sequence: TGTGCCAGCACCCTAAATGGGGAGGAAAAACTGTTTTTT.

V is TRBV6-6 and J is TRBJ2-7; 9 nucleotides line up with TRBD1. J lost 4 bases, V lost 8 bases, and 9 bases had no gene match. The CDR3 runs to 14 residues. The germline V gene encodes CDR1 MNHNY and CDR2 SVGAGI (reference sequence). The DNA of the CDR3 is TGTGCCAGCGGCACCGGGACAGGGCGTTACGAGCAGTACTTC. Its protein product is CASGTGTGRYEQYF.

The gene calls are TRBV29-1 and TRBJ2-5; D may correspond to TRBD1 or TRBD2 (5 bases each). This CDR3 has 12 residues. In germline, CDR1 is SQVTM, CDR2 ANQGSEA. V lost 4 bases, J lost 2 bases, and 8 bases lay in between. The CDR3 bases are TGCAGCGTTGGGGACGGTCAAGAGACCCAGTACTTC. Protein product: CSVGDGQETQYF.

The rearrangement uses TRBV12-5 and TRBJ2-3; TRBD2 matches 14 bases. The CDR3 spans 17 residues. J was trimmed by 7 bases and V by 4 bases; bases with no gene match: 10. The germline gives CDR1 LGHNT, CDR2 FRNRAP. Here the CDR3 reads CASGSQTSGRGTHTQYF. As DNA, the CDR3 is TGTGCTAGTGGTTCCCAGACTAGCGGGAGGGGCACGCATACGCAGTATTTT.

J is TRBJ2-1 and V is TRBV3-1 (or the pseudogene TRBV3-2), with D possibly called TRBD1 or TRBD2 (5 bases each). Per germline, CDR1 LGHDT and CDR2 YNNKEL (reference sequence). CDR3 length equals 15 residues. V was pared by 1 base and J by 9 bases, with 16 bases between. CDR3 residues: CASSQVGRENSEQFF. In DNA, the CDR3 is TGTGCCAGCAGCCAAGTGGGACGCGAGAATAGTGAGCAGTTCTTC.

The chain is built from TRBV20-1 and TRBJ1-2, with D uncertain. The CDR3 covers 10 residues. V was clipped by 0 bases and J by 9 bases, with 5 bases between them. CDR1 DFQATT and CDR2 SNEGSKA come from the germline V gene (reference sequence). DNA of the CDR3: TGCAGTGCTAGAGAGGCTTGCTACACCTTC. Encoded protein: CSAREACYTF.

The chain uses TRBV5-1 and TRBJ2-7; 7 nucleotides align to TRBD2. Trimming cost V 4 bases and J 2 bases; bases outside gene matches: 12. Germline CDR1 reads SGHRS; CDR2 reads YFSETQ. The CDR3 totals 16 residues. The chain's CDR3 is CASSPSGTTVPYEQYF. The DNA for the CDR3 is TGCGCCAGCAGCCCATCCGGGACTACCGTACCCTACGAGCAGTACTTC.

The rearrangement uses TRBV19 and TRBJ1-5, with D perhaps TRBD1 (6 bases). The CDR3 contains 16 residues. Germline lookup yields CDR1 LNHDA and CDR2 SQIVND (reference sequence). V dropped 2 bases and J dropped 0 bases, with 11 bases sitting between them. CDR3 in DNA: TGTGCCAGTAGTATACGGCGACAGGTTAGCAATCAGCCCCAGCATTTT. It specifies CASSIRRQVSNQPQHF.

CDR3 coding DNA: TGTGCCAGCAGCTTGTTAAGCGGGAGCACCGGGGAGCTGTTTTTT. Amino acid sequence: CASSLLSGSTGELFF. The gene calls are TRBV5-4 and TRBJ2-2; 8 positions match TRBD2. Germline lookup yields CDR1 SGHNT and CDR2 YYREEE (reference sequence). This CDR3 spans 15 amino acids. V lost 1 base, J lost 4 bases, and 3 bases stayed unmatched.

The chain has TRBV6-2 or TRBV6-3 and TRBJ1-5; no reliable D call. The CDR3 length is 16 residues. Germline V gene lookup returns CDR1 MNHEY and CDR2 SVGEGT. Trimming left V 0 bases short and J 6 bases short, with 15 bases between. The CDR3 DNA reads as TGTGCCAGCAGTTACTCCGGGTCCCTGGTCCCTCAGCCCCAGCATTTT. It translates to CASSYSGSLVPQPQHF.

The V gene is TRBV30, the J gene TRBJ2-1; possibly TRBD2 for D (5 bases). Trimming left V 0 bases short and J 13 bases short, with 16 bases between. Looked up from germline, CDR1 is GTSNPN and CDR2 is SVGIG (reference sequence). The CDR3 consists of 13 residues. The CDR3 sequence is CAWSVLREGHQFF. CDR3 DNA: TGTGCCTGGAGTGTACTTCGTGAGGGCCACCAGTTCTTC.

The chain recombines TRBV5-1 with TRBJ2-1; possibly TRBD1 or TRBD2 for D (5 bases each). Trimming left V 4 bases short and J 12 bases short, with 20 bases between. Germline V gives CDR1 SGHRS, CDR2 YFSETQ. This CDR3 is 14 amino acids long. CDR3 coding DNA: TGCGCCAGCAGCGCGCAACCTGCCGGGACCCCGCAGTTCTTC. Translation: CASSAQPAGTPQFF.

The V and J genes are TRBV6-5 and TRBJ1-2, with 8 nucleotides matching TRBD1. The CDR3 extends over 15 amino acids. Germline CDR1 MNHEY, CDR2 SVGAGI. After removal of 4 bases from V and 3 bases from J, the junction contained 7 bases not matched to a gene. For the CDR3, the DNA is TGTGCCAGCAGTTCTCCTTCACAGGGGGACTATGGCTACACCTTC. This gives the protein CASSSPSQGDYGYTF.

The chain joins TRBV7-2 to TRBJ2-3, with 12 bases identical to TRBD2. This CDR3 region has 14 residues. CDR1 and CDR2 from the germline V gene are SGHTA and FQGNSA. Trimming at V came to 0 bases and at J to 12 bases, leaving 4 bases not matched to a gene. The CDR3 region is CASSLALTSGSQYF. In DNA, the CDR3 is TGTGCCAGCAGCTTAGCTCTGACTAGCGGGAGCCAGTATTTT.

The table lists this clone with a few counts. This chain links TRBV7-8 with TRBJ1-1, with D possibly matching TRBD1 (6 bases). Germline lookup yields CDR1 SGHVS and CDR2 FQNEAQ. This CDR3 has 13 residues. Between the trimmed V and J ends, which lost 4 bases and 5 bases, there was a span of 11 bases. DNA for the CDR3: TGTGCCAGCAGCTCCTCACAGGGAACTGAAGCTTTCTTT. This gives the protein CASSSSQGTEAFF.

This clone was observed once. This chain uses TRBV19 with TRBJ1-2; 9 nucleotides align to TRBD1. There are 14 residues in the CDR3. V was clipped by 7 bases and J by 4 bases; unmatched bases: 7. Germline V gene lookup returns CDR1 LNHDA and CDR2 SQIVND (reference sequence). The CDR3 loop is CASTPDRGVYGYTF. In DNA form, the CDR3 reads TGTGCCAGTACCCCGGACAGGGGCGTCTATGGCTACACCTTC.

V is TRBV5-1 and J is TRBJ2-3, with D unresolved. With 3 bases removed from V and 6 bases from J, the gap between germline ends came to 11 bases. The V gene's germline CDR1 is SGHRS and CDR2 YFSETQ. CDR3 length: 13 residues. CDR3 coding DNA: TGCGCCAGCAGCTCCTCAGTCGAGGATACGCAGTATTTT. Translated, it gives CASSSSVEDTQYF.

The V call is TRBV11-2, the J call TRBJ1-1, with D perhaps TRBD1 (5 bases). This CDR3 contains 12 residues. Germline lookup yields CDR1 SGHAT and CDR2 FQNNGV. Trimming cost V 3 bases and J 7 bases, with 9 bases left between them. The CDR3 here is CASSFRGNEAFF. CDR3 bases: TGTGCCAGCAGCTTTAGGGGCAATGAAGCTTTCTTT.

The V gene is TRBV12-3 or TRBV12-4, the J gene TRBJ1-2, with D tentatively TRBD1 (6 bases). Trimming pared 3 bases from V and 4 bases from J, leaving 9 bases between. This CDR3 spans 13 amino acids. The CDR3 nucleotides are TGTGCCAGCAGTTTGGGAGGGGGCTATGGCTACACCTTC. This gives the protein CASSLGGGYGYTF.

Regarding this clone: One end of the junction does not line up with germline, which may come from a read error. The rearrangement uses TRBV20-1 and TRBJ1-1, with D possibly being TRBD1 (6 bases). Germline CDR1 DFQATT, CDR2 SNEGSKA (reference sequence). This CDR3 is 16 amino acids long. The CDR3 sequence: CSASNRDGRLKTEAFF. CDR3 sequence (DNA): TGCAGTGCTAGTAACAGGGACGGGAGGTTGAAGACTGAAGCTTTCTTT.